Listed here is a single T cell receptor (beta chain). Antigen unknown. The source of the sample is a study of OX40 agonist ivuxolimab in advanced cancers. On the study more broadly: At 75% to 90% male, the cohort had a mean age of about 60 years, ranging from about 23 to 79. Enrollees could have had prior anti-PD-1, anti-PD-L1 or anti-CTLA-4 therapy, which 40% to 45% had received.

Profiled with immunoSEQ multiplex PCR; TCRdb holds only in-frame clones, not every one. The sample comprises 100,000 or so clones, roughly 84% of which are singletons, and about 3.8% rests with the top ten. Study-wide points: Some patients without response likewise showed low normalized clonal expansion. Expanded clones were, on average, more numerous in CD8+ T cells than in CD4+.

V was pared by 3 bases and J by 4 bases, with 10 bases of the junction left unmatched. CDR3 size: 17 residues. Germline assignment: CDR1 SGHNT and CDR2 YYREEE (reference sequence). The chain links TRBV5-4 to TRBJ2-2; 9 bases are shared with TRBD2. The sequences come from CD4+ or CD8+ T cells sorted from blood, collected in a trial of the OX40 agonist ivuxolimab. The receptor was isolated from an adult with an advanced solid tumor such as melanoma, head and neck, liver or kidney cancer. This CDR3 reads CASSSTPGTSLTGELFF. DNA of the CDR3: TGTGCCAGCAGCTCGACCCCCGGGACTAGCCTCACCGGGGAGCTGTTTTTT.